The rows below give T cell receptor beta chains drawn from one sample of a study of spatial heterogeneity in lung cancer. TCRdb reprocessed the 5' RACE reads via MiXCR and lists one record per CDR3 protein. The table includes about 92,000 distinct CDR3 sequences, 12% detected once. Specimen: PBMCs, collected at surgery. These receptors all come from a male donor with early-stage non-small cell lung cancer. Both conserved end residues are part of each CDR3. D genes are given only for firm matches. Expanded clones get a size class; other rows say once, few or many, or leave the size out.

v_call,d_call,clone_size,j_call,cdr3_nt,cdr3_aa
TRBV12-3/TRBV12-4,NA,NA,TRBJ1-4,TGTGCCAGCATTTTTGACAGGAAGCCTAATGAAAAACTGTTTTTT,CASIFDRKPNEKLFF
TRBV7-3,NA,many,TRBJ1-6,TGTGCCAGCAGCTTATCGTCGGCAGGGGATTCACCCCTCCACTTT,CASSLSSAGDSPLHF
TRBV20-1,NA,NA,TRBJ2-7,TGCAGTGCTAGAGATCTAGACAGGAACTACGAGCAGTACTTC,CSARDLDRNYEQYF
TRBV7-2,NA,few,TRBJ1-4,TGTGCCAGCAGCCCAGCCCACGGGTCGGCTAATGAAAAACTGTTTTTT,CASSPAHGSANEKLFF
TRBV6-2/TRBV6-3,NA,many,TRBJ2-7,TGTGCCAGCAGTTCCCAGGGGTCCAGCTCCTACGAGCAGTACTTC,CASSSQGSSSYEQYF
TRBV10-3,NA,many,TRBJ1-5,TGTGCCATCAGTGATGGAGGTCTAAATCAGCCCCAGCATTTT,CAISDGGLNQPQHF
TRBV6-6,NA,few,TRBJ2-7,TGTGCCAGCAGTTACAACCAGGGAGGCGAGCAGTACTTC,CASSYNQGGEQYF
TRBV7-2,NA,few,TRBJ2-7,TGTGCCAGCAGCTTAGAGAGGGGGGTTCCCTCCTACGAGCAGTACTTC,CASSLERGVPSYEQYF
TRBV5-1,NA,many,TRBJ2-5,TGCGCCAGCAGCCTCGACTCCGGCTCCCCCAGGGAGACCCAGTACTTC,CASSLDSGSPRETQYF
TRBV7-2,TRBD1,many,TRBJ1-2,TGTGCCAGCAGCTTAGCGCGGCAGGGGGCAGTCTATGGCTACACCTTC,CASSLARQGAVYGYTF
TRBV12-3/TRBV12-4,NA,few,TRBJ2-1,TGTGCCAGCAGTTTTTCTATATATGAGCAGTTCTTC,CASSFSIYEQFF
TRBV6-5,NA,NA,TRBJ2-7,TGTGCCAGCAGTTACTCGATGGGGGCGTTCTACGAGCAGTACTTC,CASSYSMGAFYEQYF
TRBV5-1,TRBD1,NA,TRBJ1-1,TGCGCCAGCAGCTACGGGACAGGGAAAGGGGACACTGAAGCTTTCTTT,CASSYGTGKGDTEAFF
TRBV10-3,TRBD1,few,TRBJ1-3,TGTGCCATCAGTGAACTCGGGACAGGGTGGGTCGGAAACACCATATATTTT,CAISELGTGWVGNTIYF
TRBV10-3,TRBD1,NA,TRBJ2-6,TGTGCCATCAGTGGGCGACAGGGGGCCCTCTCTGGGGCCAACGTCCTGACTTTC,CAISGRQGALSGANVLTF
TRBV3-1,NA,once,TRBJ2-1,TGTGCCAGCAGCCTCTTCGCACAAGGGCCTGAGCAGTTCTTC,CASSLFAQGPEQFF
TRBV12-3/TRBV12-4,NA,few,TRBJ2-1,TGTGCCAGCAGACGGGGGCTATCCTACAATGAGCAGTTCTTC,CASRRGLSYNEQFF
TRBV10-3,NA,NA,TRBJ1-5,TGTGCCATCAGTGAGTCACTCAATCAGCCCCAGCATTTT,CAISESLNQPQHF
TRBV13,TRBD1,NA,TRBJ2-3,TGTGCCAGCAGCGCACAGGGGGCGGCAGATACGCAGTATTTT,CASSAQGAADTQYF
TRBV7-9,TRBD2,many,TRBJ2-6,TGTGCCAGCAGCCCCCACGTGGCGGGGGCTGGGGCCAACGTCCTGACTTTC,CASSPHVAGAGANVLTF
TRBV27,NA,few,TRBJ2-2,TGTGCCAGCAGTAAAAAGCGGGACACCGGGGAGCTGTTTTTT,CASSKKRDTGELFF
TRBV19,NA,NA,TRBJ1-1,TGTGCCAGTAGTATGAGAGGGGAGGCCACTGAAGCTTTCTTT,CASSMRGEATEAFF
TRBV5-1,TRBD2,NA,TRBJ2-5,TGCGCCAGCAGCCCGGGACTAGAGGAGACCCAGTACTTC,CASSPGLEETQYF
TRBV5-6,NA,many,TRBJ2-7,TGTGCCAGCAGCTTGGGCAGGTGGGGGTACGAGCAGTACTTC,CASSLGRWGYEQYF
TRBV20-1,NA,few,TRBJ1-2,TGCAGTGCTAGAGCGACAGGTTTTGGCTACACCTTC,CSARATGFGYTF
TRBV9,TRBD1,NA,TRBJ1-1,TGTGCCAGCAGCGTCGGACAGGGACACACTGAAGCTTTCTTT,CASSVGQGHTEAFF
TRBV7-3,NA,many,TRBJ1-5,TGTGCCAGCAGCTCCGGGGGCAATCAGCCCCAGCATTTT,CASSSGGNQPQHF
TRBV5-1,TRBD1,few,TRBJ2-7,TGCGCCAGCAGCCAAGGACAGGGAATCTCCGAGCAGTACTTC,CASSQGQGISEQYF
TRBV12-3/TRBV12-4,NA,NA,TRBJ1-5,TGTGCCAGCAGTTTGAAGGGGATTCAGCCCCAGCATTTT,CASSLKGIQPQHF
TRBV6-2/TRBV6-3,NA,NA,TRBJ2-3,TGTGCCAGCAGTTACAAGGTCGCAACTCCCTCCACAGATACGCAGTATTTT,CASSYKVATPSTDTQYF
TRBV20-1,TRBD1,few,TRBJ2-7,TGCAGTGCCCCTCACCGGACAGGGGCCTACGAGCAGTACTTC,CSAPHRTGAYEQYF
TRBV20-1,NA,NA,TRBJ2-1,TGCAGTGCTAGACTTCAGGGCTCCGGGAATGAGCAGTTCTTC,CSARLQGSGNEQFF
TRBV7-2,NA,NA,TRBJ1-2,TGTGCCAGCAGCTTGGGGGGACCATCTCGCCTCTATGGCTACACCTTC,CASSLGGPSRLYGYTF